The 11 T cell receptor beta chains below all came from one sample that was sequenced in a study of shared clonotypes between healthy human individuals. It was CD45RO-negative cells, positively selected for CCR7, that made up naive CD8 cells, with terminally differentiated effector memory CD45RA+ cells excluded. Here immunoSEQ multiplex PCR was the method, and the copy in TCRdb shows in-frame clones only, minus some. The sample holds 560,000 or so clones, around 96% seen once. The material sequenced was naive CD8+ T cells sorted from blood. These receptors originate from a woman in her twenties or thirties in good health.

The chain has TRBV27 and TRBJ2-1, with a tentative D call TRBD2 (5 bases). The V gene lost 2 bases and the J gene lost 2 bases, with 13 bases spanning the gap. The CDR3 has 16 residues. Per the germline V gene, CDR1 is MNHEY and CDR2 is SMNVEV (reference sequence). In nucleotides, the CDR3 is TGTGCCAGCAGTTTAATTAGCGCCCCACCCTACAATGAGCAGTTCTTC. Amino acid sequence: CASSLISAPPYNEQFF.

V usage is TRBV7-9 and J usage is TRBJ2-5, with D hard to call. Germline assignment: CDR1 SEHNR and CDR2 FQNEAQ (reference sequence). V lost 4 bases, J lost 1 base, and 7 bases lay in between. The CDR3 covers 13 residues. In DNA, the CDR3 is TGTGCCAGCAGCTCCCCCATCCAAGAGACCCAGTACTTC. This gives the protein CASSSPIQETQYF. The full variable domain, in which reference TRBV7-9 and TRBJ2-5 provide the parts outside the CDR3, is DTGVSQNPRHKITKRGQNVTFRCDPISEHNRLYWYRQTLGQGPEFLTYFQNEAQLEKSRLLSDRFSAERPKGSFSTLEIQRTEQGDSAMYLCASSSPIQETQYFGPGTRLLVL.

The V gene is TRBV4-1, the J gene TRBJ1-5, with a weak D call TRBD1 (5 bases). This CDR3 comprises 16 residues. V was pared by 2 bases and J by 0 bases, with 11 bases between. The germline V gene encodes CDR1 MGHRA and CDR2 YSYEKL. The CDR3 here is CASSQRRGDSNQPQHF. In DNA, the CDR3 is TGCGCCAGCAGCCAAAGAAGGGGTGATAGCAATCAGCCCCAGCATTTT.

This chain joins TRBV28 and TRBJ2-1; 7 bases align to TRBD1. J gave up 2 bases and V 5 bases, and 9 bases lay outside the gene matches. The CDR3 has 16 amino acids. The germline V gene has CDR1 MDHEN and CDR2 SYDVKM. CDR3 nucleotide sequence: TGTGCCAGCAGTAACCGCGACAGGGTCCCCTACAATGAGCAGTTCTTC. It is translated as CASSNRDRVPYNEQFF.

The rearrangement links TRBV7-9 to TRBJ2-5, with 9 bases identical to TRBD1. Germline values: CDR1 SEHNR, CDR2 FQNEAQ (reference sequence). The J segment lost 5 bases and the V segment lost 3 bases, leaving 7 bases of the junction unmatched. The CDR3 spans 15 residues. The CDR3 region is CASSFNRGRLETQYF. The CDR3 nucleotides read TGTGCCAGCAGCTTCAACAGGGGGCGTCTGGAGACCCAGTACTTC.

The chain employs TRBV28 and TRBJ2-7, with 13 nucleotides matching TRBD2. Germline trimming cut 6 bases from V and 5 bases from J; bases unmatched to any gene: 13. The CDR3 loop spans 17 amino acids. CDR1 is MDHEN and CDR2 is SYDVKM in the germline V gene. DNA for the CDR3: TGTGCCAGCAGCAACACCGGAGGACTAGCGGGAGTCCACGAGCAGTACTTC. It is translated as CASSNTGGLAGVHEQYF. Variable domain in full (rest from reference TRBV28 and TRBJ2-7): DVKVTQSSRYLVKRTGEKVFLECVQDMDHENMFWYRQDPGLGLRLIYFSYDVKMKEKGDIPEGYSVSREKKERFSLILESASTNQTSMYLCASSNTGGLAGVHEQYFGPGTRLTVT.

The genes are TRBV11-2 and TRBJ1-2; D gene unclear. CDR3 length: 14 amino acids. Trimming shortened V by 3 bases and J by 2 bases, and 10 bases separated the two germline ends. Germline CDR1 reads SGHAT; CDR2 reads FQNNGV. The DNA for the CDR3 is TGTGCCAGCAGCTTTACGAAGGGCAACTATGGCTACACCTTC. It specifies CASSFTKGNYGYTF.

This chain connects TRBV28 to TRBJ2-6, with D possibly being TRBD1 (5 bases). V was pared by 3 bases and J by 6 bases, with 15 bases between. The CDR3 sequence is 16 residues long. CDR1 and CDR2 (germline): MDHEN, SYDVKM. The CDR3 sequence: CASSLGQGLLANVLTF. The CDR3 DNA is TGTGCCAGCAGTTTGGGGCAGGGCCTTTTGGCCAACGTCCTGACTTTC.

This chain uses TRBV19 with TRBJ1-1; D ambiguous. V lost 3 bases and J lost 4, with 9 bases in between. CDR1 is LNHDA and CDR2 is SQIVND in the germline V gene (reference sequence). This CDR3 is 13 amino acids long. The CDR3 here is CASSMSRATEAFF. The CDR3 DNA sequence: TGTGCCAGTAGTATGTCAAGGGCCACTGAAGCTTTCTTT.

The CDR3 DNA sequence: TGCGCCAGCAGCCTGGAAGGAGCCTACGAGCAGTACTTC. Protein sequence: CASSLEGAYEQYF. The V call is TRBV4-1, the J call TRBJ2-7; the D is unclear. V dropped 4 bases and J dropped 2 bases, with 9 bases sitting between them. The germline CDR1 and CDR2 sequences are MGHRA and YSYEKL. CDR3 length: 13 amino acids.

V gene TRBV28 combines with J gene TRBJ1-5; D is ambiguous. The CDR3 length is 13 residues. V lost 3 bases and J lost 5, with 8 bases in between. Germline CDR1 and CDR2: MDHEN and SYDVKM. CDR3 DNA sequence: TGTGCCAGCAGTTTCGAGGGTTATCAGCCCCAGCATTTT. It specifies CASSFEGYQPQHF.